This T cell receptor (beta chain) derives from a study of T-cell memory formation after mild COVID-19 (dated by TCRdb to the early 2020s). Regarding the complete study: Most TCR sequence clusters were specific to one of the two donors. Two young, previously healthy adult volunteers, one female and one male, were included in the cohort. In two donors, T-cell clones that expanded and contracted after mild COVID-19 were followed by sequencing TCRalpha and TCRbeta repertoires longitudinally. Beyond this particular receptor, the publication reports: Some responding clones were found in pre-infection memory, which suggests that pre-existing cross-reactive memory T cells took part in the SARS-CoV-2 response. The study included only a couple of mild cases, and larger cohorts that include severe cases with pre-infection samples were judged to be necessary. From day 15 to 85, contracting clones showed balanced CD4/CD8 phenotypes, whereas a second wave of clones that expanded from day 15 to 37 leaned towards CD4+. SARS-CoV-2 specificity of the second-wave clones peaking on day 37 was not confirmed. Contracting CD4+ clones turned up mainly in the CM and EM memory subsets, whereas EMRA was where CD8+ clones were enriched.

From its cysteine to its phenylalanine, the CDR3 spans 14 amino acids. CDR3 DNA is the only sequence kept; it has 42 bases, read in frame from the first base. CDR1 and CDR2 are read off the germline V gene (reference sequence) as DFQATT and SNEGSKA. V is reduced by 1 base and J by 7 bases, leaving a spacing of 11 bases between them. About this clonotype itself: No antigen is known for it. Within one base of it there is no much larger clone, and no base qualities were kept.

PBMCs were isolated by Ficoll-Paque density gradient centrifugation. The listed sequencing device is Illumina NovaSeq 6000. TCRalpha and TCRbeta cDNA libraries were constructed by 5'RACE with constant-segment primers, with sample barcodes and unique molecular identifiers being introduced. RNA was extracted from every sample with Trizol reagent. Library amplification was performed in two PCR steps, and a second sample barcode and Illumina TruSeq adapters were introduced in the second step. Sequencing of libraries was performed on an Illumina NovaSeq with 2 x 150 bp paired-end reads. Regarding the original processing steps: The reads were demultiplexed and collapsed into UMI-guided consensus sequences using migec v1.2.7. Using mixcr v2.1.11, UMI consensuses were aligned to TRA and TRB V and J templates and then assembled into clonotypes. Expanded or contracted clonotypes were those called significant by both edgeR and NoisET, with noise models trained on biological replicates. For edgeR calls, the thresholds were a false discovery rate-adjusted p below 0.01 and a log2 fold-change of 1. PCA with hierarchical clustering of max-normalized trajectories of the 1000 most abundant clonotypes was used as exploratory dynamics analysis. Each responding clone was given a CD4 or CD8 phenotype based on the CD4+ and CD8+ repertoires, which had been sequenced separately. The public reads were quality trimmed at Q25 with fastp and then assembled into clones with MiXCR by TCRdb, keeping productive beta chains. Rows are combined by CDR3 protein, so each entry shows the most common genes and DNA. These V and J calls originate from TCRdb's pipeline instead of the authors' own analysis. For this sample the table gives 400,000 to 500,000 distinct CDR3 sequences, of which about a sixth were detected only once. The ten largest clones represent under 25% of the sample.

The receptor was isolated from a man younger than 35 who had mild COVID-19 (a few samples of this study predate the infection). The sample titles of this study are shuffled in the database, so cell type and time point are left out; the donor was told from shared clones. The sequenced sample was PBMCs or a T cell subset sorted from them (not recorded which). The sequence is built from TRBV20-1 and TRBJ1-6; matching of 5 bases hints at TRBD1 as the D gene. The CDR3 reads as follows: CSARGVRVNSPLHF. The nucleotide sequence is TGCAGTGCTAGAGGCGTCAGGGTGAATTCACCCCTCCACTTT.